The 12 T cell receptor beta chains presented below share a single source sample, sequenced in a study of read filtering for tumor transcriptome and immune sequencing (TCRdb year 2020). TCRdb records Illumina HiSeq 4000 as the sequencer. TCR libraries were constructed from 300 to 400 ng RNA using the Immunoverse kit, and molecular barcoded adaptors covering alpha/delta and beta/gamma chains were employed. TCRdb's own reprocessing of the public reads used fastp at Q25 and MiXCR and kept productive beta chains. One record per CDR3 amino acid sequence lists the most common genes and DNA. This sample comprises over 45,000 distinct CDR3 sequences, 20% to 25% of them detected only once. About a sixth of the sample belongs to the ten largest clones. The sequenced sample consisted of a population of CD138-negative cells sorted from bone marrow. Explained via the paper, the cell subset or site label denotes: bone marrow mononuclear cells depleted of CD138+ plasma/myeloma cells by negative magnetic selection. The source of these receptors is a donor at least 40 years old with multiple myeloma.

Points on this clonotype: This may be a read error: a much more frequent sequence differs by one nucleotide. This sequence joins TRBV25-1 and TRBJ1-1, with D maybe TRBD1 (5 bases). Trimming removed 4 bases from V and 4 bases from J, with 16 bases in between. Germline CDR1 is MGHDK and CDR2 is SYGVNS. This CDR3 has 15 amino acids. CDR3 protein: CASSADKGEVTEAFF. CDR3 bases: TGTGCCAGCAGTGCCGATAAAGGGGAAGTCACTGAAGCTTTCTTT.

The V and J genes are TRBV7-6 and TRBJ1-5, with TRBD1 matching over 8 bases. The germline CDR1 and CDR2 sequences are SGHVS and FNYEAQ. This CDR3 has 13 amino acids. Losses at the gene ends were 6 bases for V and 7 bases for J; bases not matched to a gene: 5. The CDR3 reads CASSADRAQPQHF. The CDR3 DNA sequence: TGTGCCAGCAGTGCGGACAGGGCACAGCCCCAGCATTTT.

This clonotype occurred many times. The CDR3 nucleotides read TGTGCCAGCAGCTTCGGGACAGACTCCTACAATGAGCAGTTCTTC. Residues: CASSFGTDSYNEQFF. The chain couples TRBV5-4 to TRBJ2-1; TRBD1 matches at 7 bases. The CDR3 is 15 residues long. In germline, CDR1 is SGHNT, CDR2 YYREEE (reference sequence). Losses at the gene ends were 2 bases for V and 0 bases for J; bases not matched to a gene: 2.

In regard to this clonotype: An end of the junction differs from the germline gene, which may be a read error. The gene calls are TRBV7-3 and TRBJ2-2, with D perhaps TRBD2 (5 bases). The germline gives CDR1 SGHTA, CDR2 FQGTGA. The CDR3 contains 13 residues. CDR3: CAGSLTPSGELSF. The CDR3 region has the DNA TGTGCCGGCAGCTTAACTCCGAGTGGGGAGCTGTCTTTT.

The chain joins TRBV7-8 to TRBJ1-1, with 7 bases that match TRBD1. Germline V gene lookup returns CDR1 SGHVS and CDR2 FQNEAQ. CDR3 size: 11 residues. The trim removed 1 base at V and 14 bases at J, leaving 4 bases unmatched. CDR3 coding DNA: TGTGCCAGCAGCTTAGGTGACAGGGAGTTCTTT. Translating gives CASSLGDREFF.

At least ten counts were recorded for this clonotype. The J gene is TRBJ2-7, the V gene TRBV3-1; D is unresolved. Germline CDR1 LGHDT, CDR2 YNNKEL (reference sequence). The CDR3 is made up of 11 amino acids. V was pared by 1 base and J by 5 bases, with 3 bases between. The DNA of the CDR3 is TGTGCCAGCAGCCAAGTCGACGAGCAGTACTTC. Translated, it gives CASSQVDEQYF.

This clonotype appeared many times. This chain links TRBV5-4 with TRBJ1-1, with D uncertain. Germline-derived CDR1 and CDR2 are SGHNT and YYREEE (reference sequence). The CDR3 is 14 residues long. With 4 bases removed from V and 0 bases from J, the gap between germline ends came to 10 bases. CDR3: CASSSKSMNTEAFF. The CDR3 nucleotides read TGTGCCAGCAGCAGTAAAAGCATGAACACTGAAGCTTTCTTT.

This clonotype was counted at least ten times. This sequence joins TRBV6-1 and TRBJ1-1; maybe TRBD1 (5 bases). V was cut by 7 bases and J by 4 bases, with 13 bases left in between. The CDR3 is 13 amino acids. Germline loops: CDR1 MNHNS, CDR2 SASEGT. CDR3 sequence: CASNRGGGTEAFF. The CDR3 region has the DNA TGTGCCAGCAACCGCGGGGGAGGCACTGAAGCTTTCTTT.

This clonotype was recorded at least ten times. The rearrangement joins TRBV12-3 or TRBV12-4 to TRBJ2-3, with D uncertain. This CDR3 region has 14 residues. Trimming removed 6 bases from V and 6 bases from J, with 16 bases in between. As DNA, the CDR3 is TGTGCCAGCAGCCTCCGGGCCCGGCCGGATACGCAGTATTTT. Protein product: CASSLRARPDTQYF.

With respect to this clonotype: A much larger clone lies one base from this, so it may be a read error. Written as DNA, the CDR3 is TGTGCCGGCAGCCTAAAGGGGGGCTACAATGAGCAGTTCTTC. This translates into CAGSLKGGYNEQFF. The V call is TRBV7-9, the J call TRBJ2-1, with D perhaps being TRBD1 or TRBD2 (6 bases each). CDR1 and CDR2 from the germline V gene are SEHNR and FQNEAQ (reference sequence). CDR3 size: 14 residues.

This chain joins TRBV12-3 or TRBV12-4 and TRBJ1-2, with D possibly being TRBD1 (5 bases). The CDR3 runs 13 residues. The germline V and J ends were trimmed by 5 bases and 2 bases, with 9 bases remaining between them. The CDR3 is CASSLSGNYGYTF. The CDR3 DNA reads TGTGCCAGCAGTCTATCAGGGAACTATGGCTACACCTTC.

The chain has TRBV29-1 and TRBJ1-5; D uncertain. CDR3 size: 14 residues. The germline gives CDR1 SQVTM, CDR2 ANQGSEA. Deletions cut 4 bases from V and 1 base from J, with 11 bases between. Here the CDR3 reads CSVGGGVSNQPQHF. The CDR3 bases are TGCAGCGTTGGAGGCGGTGTAAGCAATCAGCCCCAGCATTTT.